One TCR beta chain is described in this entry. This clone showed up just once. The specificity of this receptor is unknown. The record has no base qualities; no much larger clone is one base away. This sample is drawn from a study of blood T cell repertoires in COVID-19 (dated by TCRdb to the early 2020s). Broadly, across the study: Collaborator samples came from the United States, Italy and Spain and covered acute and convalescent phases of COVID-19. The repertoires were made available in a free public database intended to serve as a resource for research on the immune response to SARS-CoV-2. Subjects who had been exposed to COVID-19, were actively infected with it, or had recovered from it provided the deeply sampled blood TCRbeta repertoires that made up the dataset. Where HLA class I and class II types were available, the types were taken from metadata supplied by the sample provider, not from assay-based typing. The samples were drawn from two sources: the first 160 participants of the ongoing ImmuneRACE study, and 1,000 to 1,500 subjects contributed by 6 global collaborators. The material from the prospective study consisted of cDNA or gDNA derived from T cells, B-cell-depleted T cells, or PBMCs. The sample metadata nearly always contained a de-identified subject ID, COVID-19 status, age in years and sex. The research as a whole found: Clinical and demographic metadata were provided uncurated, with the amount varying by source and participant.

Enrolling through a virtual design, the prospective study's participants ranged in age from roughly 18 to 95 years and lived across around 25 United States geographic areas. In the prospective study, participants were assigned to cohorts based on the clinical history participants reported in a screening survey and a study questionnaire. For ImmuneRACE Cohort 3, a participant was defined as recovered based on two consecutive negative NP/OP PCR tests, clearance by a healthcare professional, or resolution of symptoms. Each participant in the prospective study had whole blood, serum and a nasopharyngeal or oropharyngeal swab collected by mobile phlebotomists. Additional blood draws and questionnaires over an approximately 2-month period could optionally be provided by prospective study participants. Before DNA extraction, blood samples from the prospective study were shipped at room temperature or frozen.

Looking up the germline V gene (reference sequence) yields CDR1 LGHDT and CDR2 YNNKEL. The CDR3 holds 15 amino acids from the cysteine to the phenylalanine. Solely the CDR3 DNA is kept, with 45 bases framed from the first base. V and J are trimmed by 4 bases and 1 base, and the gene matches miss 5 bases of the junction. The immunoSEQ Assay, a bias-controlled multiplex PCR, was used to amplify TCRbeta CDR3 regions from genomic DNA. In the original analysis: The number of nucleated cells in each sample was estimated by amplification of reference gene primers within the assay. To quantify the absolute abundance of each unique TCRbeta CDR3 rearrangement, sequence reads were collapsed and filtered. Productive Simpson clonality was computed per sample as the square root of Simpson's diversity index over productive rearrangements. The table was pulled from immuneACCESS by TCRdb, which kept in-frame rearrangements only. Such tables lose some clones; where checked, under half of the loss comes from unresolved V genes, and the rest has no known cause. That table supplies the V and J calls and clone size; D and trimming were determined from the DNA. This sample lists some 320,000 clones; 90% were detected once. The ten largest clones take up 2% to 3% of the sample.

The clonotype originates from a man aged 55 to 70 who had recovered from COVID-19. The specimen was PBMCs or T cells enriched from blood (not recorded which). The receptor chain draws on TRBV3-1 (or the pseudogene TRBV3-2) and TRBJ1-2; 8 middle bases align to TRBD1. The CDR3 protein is CASSRGQVLNYGYTF. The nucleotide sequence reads TGTGCCAGCAGCCGGGGACAGGTCCTTAACTATGGCTACACCTTC.